This entry lists 25 T cell receptor beta chains sequenced from one sample in a study of OX40 agonist ivuxolimab in advanced cancers. Using immunoSEQ multiplex PCR, the repertoire was profiled, and TCRdb retains in-frame clones only, with some absent. This sample yields more than 50,000 clones, of which around 79% are seen a single time; 0.95% to 1.5% belongs to the top ten. The material sequenced was CD4+ or CD8+ T cells sorted from blood, taken in a trial of the OX40 agonist ivuxolimab. Every receptor here comes from an adult with an advanced solid tumor such as melanoma, head and neck, liver or kidney cancer.

This clone came up a few times. This chain uses TRBV4-2 with TRBJ2-5, with 7 nucleotides matching TRBD2. The germline V gene encodes CDR1 LGHNA and CDR2 YNFKEQ. The CDR3 spans 13 residues. The trim removed 2 bases at V and 4 bases at J, leaving 1 base unmatched. The CDR3 DNA reads TGTGCCAGCAGCCAACTAGCGGCAGAGACCCAGTACTTC. This codes for CASSQLAAETQYF.

The V gene is TRBV11-3, the J gene TRBJ2-4; TRBD2 is a possible D gene (6 bases). Germline assignment: CDR1 SGHNT and CDR2 YENEEA. Trimming left V 7 bases short and J 6 bases short, with 19 bases between. The CDR3 extends over 15 amino acids. CDR3 sequence: CASKKEGVGGNIQYF. The CDR3 DNA follows: TGTGCCAGCAAAAAAGAGGGTGTGGGGGGAAACATTCAGTACTTC.

The chain employs TRBV29-1 and TRBJ1-5, with D perhaps TRBD1 (5 bases). Germline CDR1 SQVTM, CDR2 ANQGSEA. V dropped 6 bases and J dropped 3 bases, with 12 bases sitting between them. The CDR3 is made up of 13 amino acids. The CDR3 DNA is TGCAGCGTCATGGGACGGGACAATCAGCCCCAGCATTTT. Protein sequence: CSVMGRDNQPQHF.

This clone has more than one count but fewer than ten. The chain couples TRBV6-1 to TRBJ1-6, with 7 positions matching TRBD1. This CDR3 has 14 residues. Looked up from germline, CDR1 is MNHNS and CDR2 is SASEGT. V gave up 5 bases and J gave up 11 bases; unmatched junction bases: 9. The CDR3 nucleotides read TGTGCCAGCAGTAGGGACAGAAGGAGGACACCCCTCCACTTT. Translating it yields CASSRDRRRTPLHF.

V is TRBV6-1 and J is TRBJ2-7; a possible D gene is TRBD1 (8 bases). V lost 7 bases to trimming and J lost 5 bases, with 15 bases between them. Looked up from germline, CDR1 is MNHNS and CDR2 is SASEGT. The CDR3 runs to 13 residues. The CDR3 reads CASTRGGQDEQYF. The CDR3 DNA reads as TGTGCCAGCACTAGGGGGGGACAGGACGAGCAGTACTTC.

This clone was picked up a small number of times. The chain is built from TRBV5-1 and TRBJ1-6; D not certain. Germline V gene lookup returns CDR1 SGHRS and CDR2 YFSETQ. V dropped 7 bases and J dropped 6 bases, with 14 bases sitting between them. This CDR3 region has 14 residues. DNA for the CDR3: TGCGCCAGCCGGTTGGATTATGGTAATTCACCCCTCCACTTT. Translation gives CASRLDYGNSPLHF.

DNA for the CDR3: TGTGCCAGCAGCTTAGCCCCGGAGGACACTGAAGCTTTCTTT. Amino acids: CASSLAPEDTEAFF. The chain links TRBV7-6 to TRBJ1-1, with D hard to call. Germline V gene sequence: CDR1 SGHVS, CDR2 FNYEAQ. The CDR3 covers 14 residues. Trimming left V 0 bases short and J 3 bases short, with 8 bases between.

The V and J genes are TRBV2 and TRBJ2-7; no reliable D call. Germline V lookup: CDR1 SNHLY, CDR2 FYNNEI. V lost 4 bases and J lost 2, with 6 bases in between. This CDR3 contains 12 residues. CDR3 DNA sequence: TGTGCCAGCAGTGCCATGACCTACGAGCAGTACTTC. Protein: CASSAMTYEQYF.

V and J are TRBV5-4 and TRBJ1-1, with 10 bases matching TRBD1. The CDR3 is 14 amino acids. Looked up from germline, CDR1 is SGHNT and CDR2 is YYREEE (reference sequence). With 5 bases clipped from V and 5 bases from J, the junction kept 6 bases outside the gene matches. The CDR3 sequence: CASRPTGGRTEAFF. The CDR3 bases are TGTGCCAGCAGACCGACAGGGGGCAGGACTGAAGCTTTCTTT.

This clone was seen only once. The J gene is TRBJ2-1, the V gene TRBV5-1; tentatively, D is TRBD2 (5 bases). Germline CDR1 reads SGHRS; CDR2 reads YFSETQ. The CDR3 contains 15 residues. V dropped 0 bases and J dropped 5 bases, with 12 bases sitting between them. Here the CDR3 DNA reads TGCGCCAGCAGCTTGGTACCCGGGGAACACAATGAGCAGTTCTTC. It translates to CASSLVPGEHNEQFF.

The gene calls are TRBV6-6 and TRBJ1-3; D not certain. The germline V and J ends were trimmed by 7 bases and 0 bases, with 7 bases remaining between them. The CDR3 has 13 amino acids. From germline, CDR1 is MNHNY and CDR2 SVGAGI (reference sequence). The CDR3 DNA sequence: TGTGCCAGCACTCCACACTCTGGAAACACCATATATTTT. Translating it yields CASTPHSGNTIYF.

The rearrangement uses TRBV5-4 and TRBJ2-2; no clear D gene. This CDR3 has 11 amino acids. Looked up from germline, CDR1 is SGHNT and CDR2 is YYREEE (reference sequence). V lost 7 bases and J lost 5, with 6 bases in between. The DNA of the CDR3 is TGTGCCAGCCTGGCGACCGGGGAGCTGTTTTTT. It is translated as CASLATGELFF.

The V and J genes are TRBV6-1 and TRBJ2-7, with a tentative D call TRBD1 (5 bases). The CDR3 loop spans 15 amino acids. V lost 2 bases and J lost 3, with 14 bases in between. Germline V CDR1 and CDR2: MNHNS, SASEGT. The CDR3 region has the DNA TGTGCCAGCAGTGAATCGGCAGGGATTATCTACGAGCAGTACTTC. Translation gives CASSESAGIIYEQYF.

The chain has TRBV19 and TRBJ2-2; D unclear. V was pared by 3 bases and J by 1 base, with 9 bases between. In germline, CDR1 is LNHDA, CDR2 SQIVND (reference sequence). The CDR3 has 15 residues. The CDR3 loop reads CASSIWPLNTGELFF. The CDR3 DNA sequence: TGTGCCAGTAGTATTTGGCCATTGAACACCGGGGAGCTGTTTTTT.

The chain links TRBV6-1 to TRBJ1-5, with D maybe TRBD1 (6 bases). The CDR3 consists of 13 residues. The germline CDR1 and CDR2 sequences are MNHNS and SASEGT. The V gene lost 7 bases and the J gene lost 10 bases, with 17 bases spanning the gap. The CDR3 reads CASTEGGEEPQHF. CDR3 nucleotides: TGTGCCAGCACCGAGGGGGGAGAGGAACCCCAGCATTTT.

V usage is TRBV27 and J usage is TRBJ1-2; D ambiguous. Deletions cut 3 bases from V and 3 bases from J, with 11 bases between. The CDR3 contains 14 residues. From germline, CDR1 is MNHEY and CDR2 SMNVEV (reference sequence). The CDR3, as DNA: TGTGCCAGCAGTTTCTTCCAGGAGCACTATGGCTACACCTTC. This gives the protein CASSFFQEHYGYTF.

The rearrangement links TRBV12-5 to TRBJ2-1; D not resolved. The CDR3 totals 16 residues. Trimming cost V 6 bases and J 8 bases, with 23 bases left between them. Germline lookup yields CDR1 LGHNT and CDR2 FRNRAP. This CDR3 reads CASGPPGLTKGDEQFF. In nucleotides, the CDR3 is TGTGCTAGTGGCCCCCCCGGGCTTACTAAGGGCGATGAGCAGTTCTTC.

The chain combines TRBV5-8 with TRBJ2-3, with 7 bases lining up with TRBD2. V lost 4 bases to trimming and J lost 1 base; unmatched junction nucleotides: 9. The germline CDR1 and CDR2 sequences are SGHTS and YDEGEE. The CDR3 has 16 residues. The CDR3 DNA is TGTGCCAGCAGCAACGGACTAGGAGGGGGCACAGATACGCAGTATTTT. It codes for CASSNGLGGGTDTQYF.

The rearrangement uses TRBV4-2 and TRBJ2-5; TRBD2 might be the D (6 bases). Germline CDR1 LGHNA, CDR2 YNFKEQ. The ends were cut back, 0 bases at V and 1 base at J, with 18 bases in the middle. The CDR3 consists of 18 residues. This chain's CDR3 is CASSQDNWGEAFQETQYF. Written as DNA, the CDR3 is TGTGCCAGCAGCCAAGATAATTGGGGGGAGGCTTTCCAAGAGACCCAGTACTTC.

The chain combines TRBV5-6 with TRBJ1-1; D unclear. The CDR3 totals 15 residues. Trimming took off 4 bases at V and 5 bases at J, with 18 bases between the two ends. The germline V gene encodes CDR1 SGHDT and CDR2 YYEEEE. This CDR3 is CASSLLGPGRTEAFF. CDR3 DNA sequence: TGTGCCAGCAGCCTCCTCGGACCGGGAAGGACTGAAGCTTTCTTT.

The V call is TRBV7-2, the J call TRBJ2-7; 7 bases match TRBD2. With V trimmed by 5 bases and J by 1 base, 5 bases remained unmatched. The CDR3 has 14 residues. The germline CDR1 and CDR2 sequences are SGHTA and FQGNSA. The CDR3 nucleotides are TGTGCCAGCAGCGCGGGGGAGCTGTCCTACGAGCAGTACTTC. It codes for CASSAGELSYEQYF.

With respect to this clone: Given a much more abundant clone one base away, this may be a read error. The gene calls are TRBV28 and TRBJ2-7; tentative D call: TRBD2 (5 bases). The CDR3 sequence is 13 residues long. Germline CDR1 and CDR2: MDHEN and SYDVKM. The CDR3, as DNA: TGTGCCAACAGTTTCGGAGGCACCTACGAGCAGTACTTC. Translating it yields CANSFGGTYEQYF.

The J gene is TRBJ1-4, the V gene TRBV25-1; D is unclear. The V gene's germline CDR1 is MGHDK and CDR2 SYGVNS. This CDR3 region has 13 residues. Trimming took 6 bases from V and 8 from J, leaving 13 bases between them. In DNA, the CDR3 is TGTGCCAGCAGGGATCCGGGAGTAGAAAAACTGTTTTTT. It yields the protein CASRDPGVEKLFF. The variable domain in full, completed from reference TRBV25-1 and TRBJ1-4, reads EADIYQTPRYLVIGTGKKITLECSQTMGHDKMYWYQQDPGMELHLIHYSYGVNSTEKGDLSSESTVSRIRTEHFPLTLESARPSHTSQYLCASRDPGVEKLFFGSGTQLSVL.

The chain couples TRBV21-1 to TRBJ1-2. TRBV21-1 is given as a pseudogene. The CDR3 runs to 14 residues. The CDR3 loop reads CASSKGRWKDGYTF. CDR3 nucleotides: TGTGCCAGCAGCAAGGGACGGTGGAAGGATGGCTACACCTTC.

This chain links TRBV5-4 with TRBJ1-2; D not resolved. The CDR3 totals 15 residues. Germline CDR1 is SGHNT and CDR2 is YYREEE (reference sequence). V was shortened by 0 bases and J by 8 bases, with 17 bases between the two germline ends. CDR3 sequence: CASSLVSATTGGYTF. The CDR3 nucleotides are TGTGCCAGCAGCTTGGTCTCAGCGACAACGGGCGGCTACACCTTC.